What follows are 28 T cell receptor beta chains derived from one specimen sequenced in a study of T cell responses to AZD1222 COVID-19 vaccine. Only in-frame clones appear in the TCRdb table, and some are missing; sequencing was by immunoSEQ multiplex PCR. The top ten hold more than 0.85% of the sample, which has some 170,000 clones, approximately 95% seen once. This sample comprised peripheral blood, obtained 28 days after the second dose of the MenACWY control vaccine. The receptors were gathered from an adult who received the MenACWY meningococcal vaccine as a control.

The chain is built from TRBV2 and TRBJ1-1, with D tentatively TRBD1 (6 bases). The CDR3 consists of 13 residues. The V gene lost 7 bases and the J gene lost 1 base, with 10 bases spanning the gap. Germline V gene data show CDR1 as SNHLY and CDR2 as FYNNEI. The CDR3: CASMRTENTEAFF. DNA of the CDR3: TGTGCCAGCATGCGGACAGAGAACACTGAAGCTTTCTTT.

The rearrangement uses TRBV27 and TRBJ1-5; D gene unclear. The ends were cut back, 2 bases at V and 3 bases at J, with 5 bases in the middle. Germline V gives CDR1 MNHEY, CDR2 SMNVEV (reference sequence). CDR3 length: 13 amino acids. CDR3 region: CASSLRPNQPQHF. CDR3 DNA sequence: TGTGCCAGCAGTTTAAGGCCCAATCAGCCCCAGCATTTT.

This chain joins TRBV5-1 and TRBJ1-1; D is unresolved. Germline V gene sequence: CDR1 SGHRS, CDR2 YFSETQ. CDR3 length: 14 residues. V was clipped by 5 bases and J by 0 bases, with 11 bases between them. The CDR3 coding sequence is TGCGCCAGCAGATTGCAGGTCTTGAACACTGAAGCTTTCTTT. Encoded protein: CASRLQVLNTEAFF. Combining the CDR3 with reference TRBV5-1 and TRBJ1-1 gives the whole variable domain KAGVTQTPRYLIKTRGQQVTLSCSPISGHRSVSWYQQTPGQGLQFLFEYFSETQRNKGNFPGRFSGRQFSNSRSEMNVSTLELGDSALYLCASRLQVLNTEAFFGQGTRLTVV.

The CDR3 nucleotides read TGTGCCAGCAGCTTGCCGGGGACCCACGAGCAGTACTTC. Translating gives CASSLPGTHEQYF. The gene calls are TRBV5-6 and TRBJ2-7; D may correspond to TRBD1 or TRBD2 (5 bases each). The V gene's germline CDR1 is SGHDT and CDR2 YYEEEE. V lost 1 base to trimming and J lost 5 bases, with 10 bases between them. This CDR3 has 13 residues.

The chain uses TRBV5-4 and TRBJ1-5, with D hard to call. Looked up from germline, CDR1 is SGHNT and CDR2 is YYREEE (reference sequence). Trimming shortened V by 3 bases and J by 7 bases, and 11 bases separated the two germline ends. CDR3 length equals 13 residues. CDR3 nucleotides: TGTGCCAGCAGCTGGGCGGGGAACCAGCCCCAGCATTTT. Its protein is CASSWAGNQPQHF.

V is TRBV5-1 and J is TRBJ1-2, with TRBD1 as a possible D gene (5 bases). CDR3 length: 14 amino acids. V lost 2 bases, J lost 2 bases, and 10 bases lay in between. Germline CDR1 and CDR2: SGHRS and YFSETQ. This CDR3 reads CASSFLAGNYGYTF. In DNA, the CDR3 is TGCGCCAGCAGCTTTTTGGCAGGGAACTATGGCTACACCTTC.

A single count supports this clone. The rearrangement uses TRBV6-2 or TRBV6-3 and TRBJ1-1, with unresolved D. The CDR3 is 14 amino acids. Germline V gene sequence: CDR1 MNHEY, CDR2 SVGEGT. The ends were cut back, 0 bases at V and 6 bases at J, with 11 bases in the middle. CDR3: CASSYSELLAEAFF. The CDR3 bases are TGTGCCAGCAGTTACTCGGAGCTCTTAGCTGAAGCTTTCTTT.

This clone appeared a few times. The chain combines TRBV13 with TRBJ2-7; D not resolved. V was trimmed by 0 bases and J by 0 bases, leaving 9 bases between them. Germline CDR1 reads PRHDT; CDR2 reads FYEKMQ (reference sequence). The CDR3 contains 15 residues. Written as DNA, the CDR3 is TGTGCCAGCAGCTTAGGGGGTACGAGCTCCTACGAGCAGTACTTC. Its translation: CASSLGGTSSYEQYF.

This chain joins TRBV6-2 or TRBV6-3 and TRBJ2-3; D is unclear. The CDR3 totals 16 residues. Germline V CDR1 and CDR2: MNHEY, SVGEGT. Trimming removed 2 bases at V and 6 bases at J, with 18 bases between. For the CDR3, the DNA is TGTGCCAGCAGTTACAAGGACCCCGGTGGTGGCGATACGCAGTATTTT. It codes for CASSYKDPGGGDTQYF.

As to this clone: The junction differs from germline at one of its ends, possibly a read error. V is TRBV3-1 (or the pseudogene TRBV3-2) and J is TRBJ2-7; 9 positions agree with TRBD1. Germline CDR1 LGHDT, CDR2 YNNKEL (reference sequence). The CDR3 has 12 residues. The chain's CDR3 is CASSLGDRECHF. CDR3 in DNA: TGTGCCAGCAGCCTAGGGGACAGGGAATGCCACTTC.

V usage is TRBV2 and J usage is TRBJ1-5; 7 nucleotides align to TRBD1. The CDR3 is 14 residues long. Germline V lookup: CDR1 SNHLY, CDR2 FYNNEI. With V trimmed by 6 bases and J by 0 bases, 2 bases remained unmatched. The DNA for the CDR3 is TGTGCCAGCAGGGGGACAGTTAGCAATCAGCCCCAGCATTTT. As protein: CASRGTVSNQPQHF.

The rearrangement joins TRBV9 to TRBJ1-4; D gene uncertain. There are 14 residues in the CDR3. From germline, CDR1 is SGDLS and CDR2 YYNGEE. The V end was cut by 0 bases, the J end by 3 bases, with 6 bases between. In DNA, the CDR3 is TGTGCCAGCAGCGTAGGTGCAGCTAATGAAAAACTGTTTTTT. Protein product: CASSVGAANEKLFF.

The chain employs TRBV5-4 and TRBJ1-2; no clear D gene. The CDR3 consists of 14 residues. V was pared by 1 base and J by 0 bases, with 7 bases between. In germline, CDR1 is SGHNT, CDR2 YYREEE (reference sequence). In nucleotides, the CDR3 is TGTGCCAGCAGCTTGCCCGGAGCTAACTATGGCTACACCTTC. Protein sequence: CASSLPGANYGYTF. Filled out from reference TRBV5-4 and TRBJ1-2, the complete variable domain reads ETGVTQSPTHLIKTRGQQVTLRCSSQSGHNTVSWYQQALGQGPQFIFQYYREEENGRGNFPPRFSGLQFPNYSSELNVNALELDDSALYLCASSLPGANYGYTFGSGTRLTVV.

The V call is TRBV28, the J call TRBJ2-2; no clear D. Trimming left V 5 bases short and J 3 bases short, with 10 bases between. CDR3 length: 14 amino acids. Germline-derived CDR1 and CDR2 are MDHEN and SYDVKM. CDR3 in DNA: TGTGCCAGCAGTACCCCGGGTCACACCGGGGAGCTGTTTTTT. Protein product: CASSTPGHTGELFF.

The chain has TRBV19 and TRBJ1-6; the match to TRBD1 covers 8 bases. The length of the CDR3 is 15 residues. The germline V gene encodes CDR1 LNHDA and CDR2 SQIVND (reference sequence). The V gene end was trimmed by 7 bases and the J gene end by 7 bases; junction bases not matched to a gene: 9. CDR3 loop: CASTYSDRGNSPLHF. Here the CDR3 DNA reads TGTGCCAGTACCTACTCAGACAGGGGCAATTCACCCCTCCACTTT.

The CDR3 DNA is TGCGCCAGCAGCTTGGCCGGAGGGTCCTATGGCTACACCTTC. Protein sequence: CASSLAGGSYGYTF. The V call is TRBV5-1, the J call TRBJ1-2, with D unresolved. Between the trimmed V and J ends, which lost 0 bases and 4 bases, there was a span of 10 bases. Germline V lookup: CDR1 SGHRS, CDR2 YFSETQ. The CDR3 runs 14 residues.

CDR3 sequence (DNA): TGTGCCAGCAGTCCCGGGACAGCGGATTTTGGCTACACCTTC. It yields the protein CASSPGTADFGYTF. The chain links TRBV3-1 (or the pseudogene TRBV3-2) to TRBJ1-2; TRBD1 matches at 7 bases. Trimming took 6 bases from V and 7 from J; bases not matched to a gene: 11. The CDR3 is 14 amino acids. CDR1 and CDR2 (germline): LGHDT, YNNKEL (reference sequence).

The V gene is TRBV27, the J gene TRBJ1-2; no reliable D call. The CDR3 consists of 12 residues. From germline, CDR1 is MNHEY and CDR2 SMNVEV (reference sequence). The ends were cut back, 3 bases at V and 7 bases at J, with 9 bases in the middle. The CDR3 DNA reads TGTGCCAGCAGTTTGAAGGGCCTTGGCTACACCTTC. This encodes CASSLKGLGYTF.

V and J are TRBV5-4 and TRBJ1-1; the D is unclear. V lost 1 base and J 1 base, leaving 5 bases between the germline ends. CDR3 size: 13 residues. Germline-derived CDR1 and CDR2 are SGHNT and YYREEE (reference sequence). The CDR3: CASSLWGNTEAFF. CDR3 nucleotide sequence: TGTGCCAGCAGCTTGTGGGGGAACACTGAAGCTTTCTTT.

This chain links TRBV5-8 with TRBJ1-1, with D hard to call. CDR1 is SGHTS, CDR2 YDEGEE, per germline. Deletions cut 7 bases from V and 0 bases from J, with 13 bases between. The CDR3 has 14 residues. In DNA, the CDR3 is TGTGCCAGCTCTAGGTGGGGTCTGAACACTGAAGCTTTCTTT. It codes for CASSRWGLNTEAFF.

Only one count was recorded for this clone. CDR3 loop: CASSTSGTESYEQYF. The CDR3 bases are TGTGCCAGCAGCACTTCCGGGACAGAGAGCTACGAGCAGTACTTC. The rearrangement links TRBV6-5 to TRBJ2-7; TRBD1 matches 7 bases. Losses at the gene ends were 6 bases for V and 3 bases for J; bases not matched to a gene: 11. Germline V lookup: CDR1 MNHEY, CDR2 SVGAGI. The CDR3 runs to 15 residues.

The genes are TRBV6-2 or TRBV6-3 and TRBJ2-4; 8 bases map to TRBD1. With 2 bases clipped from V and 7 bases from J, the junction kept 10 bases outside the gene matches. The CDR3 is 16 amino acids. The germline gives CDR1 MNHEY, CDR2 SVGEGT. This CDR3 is CASSYTNRGAGNIQYF. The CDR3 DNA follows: TGTGCCAGCAGTTACACAAACAGGGGGGCCGGGAACATTCAGTACTTC.

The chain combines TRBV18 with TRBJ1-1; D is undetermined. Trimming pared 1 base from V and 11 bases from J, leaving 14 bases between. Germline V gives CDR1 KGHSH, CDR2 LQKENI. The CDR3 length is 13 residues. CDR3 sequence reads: CASSPLPWREAFF. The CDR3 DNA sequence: TGTGCCAGCTCACCACTTCCTTGGCGGGAGGCTTTCTTT.

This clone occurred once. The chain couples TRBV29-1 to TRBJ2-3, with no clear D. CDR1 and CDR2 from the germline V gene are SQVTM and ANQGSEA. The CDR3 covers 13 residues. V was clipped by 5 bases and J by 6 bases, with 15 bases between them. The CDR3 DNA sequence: TGCAGCGTTACGCGGTCACTCGGGGATACGCAGTATTTT. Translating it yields CSVTRSLGDTQYF.

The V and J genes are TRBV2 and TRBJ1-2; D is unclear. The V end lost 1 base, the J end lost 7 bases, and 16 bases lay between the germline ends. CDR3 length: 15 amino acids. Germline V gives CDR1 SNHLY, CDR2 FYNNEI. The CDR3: CASSEGGARGFGYTF. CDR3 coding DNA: TGTGCCAGCAGTGAAGGGGGTGCCCGAGGGTTTGGCTACACCTTC.

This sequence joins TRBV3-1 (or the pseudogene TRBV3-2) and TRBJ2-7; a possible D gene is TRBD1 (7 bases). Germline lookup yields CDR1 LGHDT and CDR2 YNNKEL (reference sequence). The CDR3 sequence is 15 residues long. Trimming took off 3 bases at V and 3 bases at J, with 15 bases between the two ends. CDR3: CASSQRDRHNYEQYF. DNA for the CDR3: TGTGCCAGCAGCCAGCGGGACAGACATAACTACGAGCAGTACTTC.

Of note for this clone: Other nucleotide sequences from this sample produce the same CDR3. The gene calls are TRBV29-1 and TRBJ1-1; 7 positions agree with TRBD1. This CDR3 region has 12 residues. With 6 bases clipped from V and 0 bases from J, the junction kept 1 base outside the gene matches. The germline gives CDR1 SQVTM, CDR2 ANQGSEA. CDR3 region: CSVGQVNTEAFF. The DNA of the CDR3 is TGCAGCGTCGGACAGGTGAACACTGAAGCTTTCTTT.

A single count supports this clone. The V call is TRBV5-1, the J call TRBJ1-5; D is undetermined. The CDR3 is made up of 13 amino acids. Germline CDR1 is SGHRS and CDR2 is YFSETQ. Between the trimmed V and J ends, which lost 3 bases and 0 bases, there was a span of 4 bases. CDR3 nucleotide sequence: TGCGCCAGCAGCTGGGATAGCAATCAGCCCCAGCATTTT. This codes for CASSWDSNQPQHF.